Here is one T cell receptor (beta chain) with its context. The antigen is not known. Time point of the sample: roughly 11-day in vitro stimulation with candidate neoantigen peptide 5. Every patient had mismatch repair deficiency by PCR or immunohistochemistry. TCR sequencing covered a few patients who responded to pembrolizumab. These data belong to a study of PD-1 blockade in mismatch repair-deficient tumors. The study, taken as a whole, reports: Three of seven peptides expanded clones, giving over a hundred unique blood TCRs.

Method: immunoSEQ multiplex PCR; TCRdb's copy keeps in-frame clones and lacks some. The sample contains approximately 15,000 clones, about 84% of which appear only once. Trimming removed 1 base from V and 7 bases from J, with 13 bases in between. The CDR3 runs to 15 residues. The germline V gene encodes CDR1 SGHTA and CDR2 FQGNSA. Specimen: cells cultured in vitro, collected from a patient treated with pembrolizumab. The rearrangement uses TRBV7-2 and TRBJ1-4; D possibly corresponds to TRBD1 (5 bases). The TCR comes from an adult with mismatch repair-deficient cancer. CDR3 DNA sequence: TGTGCCAGCAGCTTAGATGGGACTCGCGGTGAAAAACTGTTTTTT. Protein: CASSLDGTRGEKLFF.